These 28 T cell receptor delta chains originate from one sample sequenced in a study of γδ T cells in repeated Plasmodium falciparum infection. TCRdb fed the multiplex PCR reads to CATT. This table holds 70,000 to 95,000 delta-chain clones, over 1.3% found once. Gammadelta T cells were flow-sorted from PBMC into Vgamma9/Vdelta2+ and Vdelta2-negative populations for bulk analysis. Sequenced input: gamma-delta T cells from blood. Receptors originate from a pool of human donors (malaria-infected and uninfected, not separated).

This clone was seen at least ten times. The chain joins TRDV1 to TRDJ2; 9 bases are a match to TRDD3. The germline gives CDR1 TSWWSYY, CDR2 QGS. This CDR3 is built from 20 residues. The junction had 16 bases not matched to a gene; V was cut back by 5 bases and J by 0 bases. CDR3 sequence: CALGSTRGDTPFTLTAQLFF. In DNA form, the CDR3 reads TGTGCTCTTGGGTCAACGAGGGGGGATACCCCTTTTACTTTGACAGCACAACTCTTCTTT.

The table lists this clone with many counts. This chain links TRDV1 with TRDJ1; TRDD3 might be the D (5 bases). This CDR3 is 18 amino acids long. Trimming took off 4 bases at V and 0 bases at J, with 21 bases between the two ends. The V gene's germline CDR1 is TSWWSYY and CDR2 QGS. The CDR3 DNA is TGTGCTCTTGGGGCCAAGCATGGCTGGGACCCTTACACCGATAAACTCATCTTT. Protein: CALGAKHGWDPYTDKLIF.

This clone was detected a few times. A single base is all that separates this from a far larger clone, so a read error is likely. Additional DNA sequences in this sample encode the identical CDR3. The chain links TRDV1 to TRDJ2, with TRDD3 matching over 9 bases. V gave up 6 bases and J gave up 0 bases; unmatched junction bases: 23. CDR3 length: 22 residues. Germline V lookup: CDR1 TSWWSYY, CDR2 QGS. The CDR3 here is CALGVPSLTVLGDLTLTAQLFF. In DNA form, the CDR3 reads TGTGCTCTTGGTGTACCTTCCTTGACAGTACTGGGGGACCTCACTTTGACAGCACAACTCTTCTTT.

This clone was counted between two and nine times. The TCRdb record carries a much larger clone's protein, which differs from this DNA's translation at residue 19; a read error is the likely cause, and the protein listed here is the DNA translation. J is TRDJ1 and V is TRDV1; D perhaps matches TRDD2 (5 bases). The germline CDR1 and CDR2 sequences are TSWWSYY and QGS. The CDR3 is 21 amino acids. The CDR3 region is CALGELLFAYVVPQYTDKRIF. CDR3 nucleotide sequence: TGTGCTCTTGGGGAACTACTATTCGCCTACGTTGTTCCGCAGTACACCGATAAACGCATCTTT.

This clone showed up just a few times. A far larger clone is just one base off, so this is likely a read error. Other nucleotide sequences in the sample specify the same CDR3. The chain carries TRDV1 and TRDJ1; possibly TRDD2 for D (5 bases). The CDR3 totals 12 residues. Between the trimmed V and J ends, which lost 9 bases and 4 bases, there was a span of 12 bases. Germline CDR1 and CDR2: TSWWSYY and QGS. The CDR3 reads CALGPYDDKLIF. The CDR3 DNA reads TGTGCTCTCGGACCCTACGACGATAAACTCATCTTT.

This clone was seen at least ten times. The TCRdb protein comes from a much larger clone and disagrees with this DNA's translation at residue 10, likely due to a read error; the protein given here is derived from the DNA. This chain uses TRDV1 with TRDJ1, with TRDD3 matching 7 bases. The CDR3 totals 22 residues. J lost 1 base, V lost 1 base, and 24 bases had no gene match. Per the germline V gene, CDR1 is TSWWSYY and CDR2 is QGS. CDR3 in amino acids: CALGERANRPNWGRCFTDKLIF. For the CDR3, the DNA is TGTGCTCTTGGGGAACGCGCCAACAGGCCCAACTGGGGCCGATGCTTCACCGATAAACTCATCTTT.

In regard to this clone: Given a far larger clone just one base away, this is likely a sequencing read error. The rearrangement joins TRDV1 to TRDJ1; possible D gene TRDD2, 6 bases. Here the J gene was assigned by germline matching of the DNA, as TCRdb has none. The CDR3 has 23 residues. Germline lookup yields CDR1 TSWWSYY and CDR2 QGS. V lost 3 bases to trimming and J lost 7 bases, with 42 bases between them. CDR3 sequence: CALGDPPFLARVRGTNEGGKLIF. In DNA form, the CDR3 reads TGTGCTCTTGGGGACCCACCTTTCCTAGCCCGGGTAAGGGGTACCAACGAAGGGGGTAAACTCATCTTT.

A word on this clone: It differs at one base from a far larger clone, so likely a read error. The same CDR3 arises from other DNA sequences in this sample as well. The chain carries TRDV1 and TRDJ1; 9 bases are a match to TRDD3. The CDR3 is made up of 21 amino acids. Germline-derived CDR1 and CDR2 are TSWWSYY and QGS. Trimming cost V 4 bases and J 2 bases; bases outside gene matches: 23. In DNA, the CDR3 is TGTGCTCTTGGGGCCCATTCCTACGTTGGCGGGGGATACTCAGAAACCGATAAACTCATCTTT. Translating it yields CALGAHSYVGGGYSETDKLIF.

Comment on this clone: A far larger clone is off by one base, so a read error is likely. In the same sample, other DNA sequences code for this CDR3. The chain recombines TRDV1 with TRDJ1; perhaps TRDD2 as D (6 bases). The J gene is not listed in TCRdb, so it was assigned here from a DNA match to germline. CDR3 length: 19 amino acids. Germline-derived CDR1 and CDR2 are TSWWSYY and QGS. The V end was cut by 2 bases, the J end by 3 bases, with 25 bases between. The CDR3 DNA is TGTGCTCTTGGGGAAGCCTGCCTTCCCTACCCTCGGGGGGCCGATAAACTCATCTTT. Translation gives CALGEACLPYPRGADKLIF.

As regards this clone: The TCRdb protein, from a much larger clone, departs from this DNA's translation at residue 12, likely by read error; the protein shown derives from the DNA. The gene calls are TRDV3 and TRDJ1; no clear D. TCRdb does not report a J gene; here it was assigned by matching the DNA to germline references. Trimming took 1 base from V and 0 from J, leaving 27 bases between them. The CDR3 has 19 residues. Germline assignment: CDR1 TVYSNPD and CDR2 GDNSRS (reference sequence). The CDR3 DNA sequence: TGTGCCTTTACAGCTCGGTCCAACGGAGGGTTGAACTACACCGATAAACTCATCTTT. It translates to CAFTARSNGGLNYTDKLIF.

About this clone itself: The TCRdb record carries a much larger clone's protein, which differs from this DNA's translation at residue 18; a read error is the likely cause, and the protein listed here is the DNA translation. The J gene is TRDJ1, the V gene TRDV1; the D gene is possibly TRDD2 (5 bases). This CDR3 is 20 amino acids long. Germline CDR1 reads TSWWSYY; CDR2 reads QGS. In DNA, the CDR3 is TGTGCTCTTGGGGACTGTCTTCCCGACGGGACTAACTCGTACACCGATAAACCCATCTTT. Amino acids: CALGDCLPDGTNSYTDKPIF.

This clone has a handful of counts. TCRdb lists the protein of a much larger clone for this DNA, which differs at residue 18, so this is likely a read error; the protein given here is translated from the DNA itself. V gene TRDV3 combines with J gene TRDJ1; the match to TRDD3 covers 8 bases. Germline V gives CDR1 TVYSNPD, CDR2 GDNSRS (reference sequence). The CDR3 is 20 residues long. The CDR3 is CASAFPPPWATGGLTDKPIF. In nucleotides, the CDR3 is TGTGCCTCCGCCTTCCCTCCACCTTGGGCTACTGGGGGCCTCACCGATAAACCCATCTTT.

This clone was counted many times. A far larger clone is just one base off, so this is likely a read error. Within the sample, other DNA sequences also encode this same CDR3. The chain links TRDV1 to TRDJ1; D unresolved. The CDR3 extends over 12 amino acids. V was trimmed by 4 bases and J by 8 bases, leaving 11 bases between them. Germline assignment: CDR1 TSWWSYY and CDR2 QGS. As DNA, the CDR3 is TGTGCTCTTGGGGCCGTCTCCCAAAAACTCATCTTT. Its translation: CALGAVSQKLIF.

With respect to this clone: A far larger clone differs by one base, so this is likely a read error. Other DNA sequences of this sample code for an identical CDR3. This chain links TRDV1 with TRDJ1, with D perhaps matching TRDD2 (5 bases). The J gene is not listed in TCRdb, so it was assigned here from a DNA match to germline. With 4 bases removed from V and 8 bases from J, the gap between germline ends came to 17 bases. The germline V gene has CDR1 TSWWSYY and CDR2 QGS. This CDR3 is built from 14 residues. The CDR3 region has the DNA TGTGCTCTTGGGGTCCCTTCGTGGGTCTACAAACTCATCTTT. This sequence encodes CALGVPSWVYKLIF.

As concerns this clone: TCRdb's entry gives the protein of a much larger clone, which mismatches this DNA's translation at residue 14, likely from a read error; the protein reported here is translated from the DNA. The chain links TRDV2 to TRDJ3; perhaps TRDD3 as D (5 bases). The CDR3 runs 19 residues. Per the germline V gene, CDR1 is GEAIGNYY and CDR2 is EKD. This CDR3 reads CACDPATGGDSWDARQMFF. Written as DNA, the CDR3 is TGTGCCTGTGACCCAGCAACAGGAGGAGACTCCTGGGACGCCCGACAGATGTTTTTC.

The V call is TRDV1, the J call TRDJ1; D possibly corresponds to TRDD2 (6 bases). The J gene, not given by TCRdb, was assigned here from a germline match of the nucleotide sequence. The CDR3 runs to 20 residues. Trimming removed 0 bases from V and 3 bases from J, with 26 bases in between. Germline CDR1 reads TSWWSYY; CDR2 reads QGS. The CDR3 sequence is CALGELDSFSFPRVPDKLIF. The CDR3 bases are TGTGCTCTTGGGGAACTAGATTCCTTCTCCTTTCCTAGGGTACCCGATAAACTCATCTTT.

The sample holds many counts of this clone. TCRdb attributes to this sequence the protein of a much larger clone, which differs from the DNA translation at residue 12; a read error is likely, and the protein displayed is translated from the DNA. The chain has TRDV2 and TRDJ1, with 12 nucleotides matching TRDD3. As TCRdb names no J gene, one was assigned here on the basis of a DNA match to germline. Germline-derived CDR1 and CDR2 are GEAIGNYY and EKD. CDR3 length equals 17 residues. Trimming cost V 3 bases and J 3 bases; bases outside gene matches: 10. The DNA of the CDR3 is TGTGCCTGTGACTCCTTACTGGGGGATACCGACGCCGATAAACTCATCTTT. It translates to CACDSLLGDTDADKLIF.

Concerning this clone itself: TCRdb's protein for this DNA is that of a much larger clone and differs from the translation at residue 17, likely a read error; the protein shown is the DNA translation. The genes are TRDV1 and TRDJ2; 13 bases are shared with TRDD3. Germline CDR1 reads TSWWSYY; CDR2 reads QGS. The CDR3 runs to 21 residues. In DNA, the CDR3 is TGTGCTCTTGGGGAACTGCGTACTGGGGGATACGTCTTGGTTTTGACAGAACAACTCTTCTTT. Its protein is CALGELRTGGYVLVLTEQLFF.

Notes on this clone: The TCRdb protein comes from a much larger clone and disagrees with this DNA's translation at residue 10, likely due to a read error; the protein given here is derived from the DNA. The DNA of the CDR3 is TGTGCCTGTGACTCCAGTACTGGGGGGCTCTCCTGGGACACCCGACAGATGTTTTTC. This encodes CACDSSTGGLSWDTRQMFF. J is TRDJ3 and V is TRDV2, with TRDD3 identical over 8 bases. The J gene, missing from TCRdb, was assigned here through DNA to germline matching. J gave up 0 bases and V 3 bases, and 9 bases lay outside the gene matches. Germline CDR1 is GEAIGNYY and CDR2 is EKD. CDR3 length equals 19 residues.

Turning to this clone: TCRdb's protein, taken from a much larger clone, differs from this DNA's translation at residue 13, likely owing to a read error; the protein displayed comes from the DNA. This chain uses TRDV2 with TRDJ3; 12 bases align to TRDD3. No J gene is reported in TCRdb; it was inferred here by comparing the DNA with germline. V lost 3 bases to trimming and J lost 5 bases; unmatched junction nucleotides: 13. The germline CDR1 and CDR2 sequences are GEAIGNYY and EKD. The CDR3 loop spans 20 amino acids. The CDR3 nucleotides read TGTGCCTGTGACTCCTACTGGGGGATACTCCCGTCCCGGGACACCCGACAGATGTTTTTC. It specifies CACDSYWGILPSRDTRQMFF.

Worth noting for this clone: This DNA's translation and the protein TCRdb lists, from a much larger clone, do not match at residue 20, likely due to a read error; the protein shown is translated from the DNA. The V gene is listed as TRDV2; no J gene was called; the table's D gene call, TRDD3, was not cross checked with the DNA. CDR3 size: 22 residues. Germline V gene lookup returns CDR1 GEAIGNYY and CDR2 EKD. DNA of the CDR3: TGTGCCTGTGACACGGTGGGGGGGATTCCGCTCCTGGGGGATACTTCTTCGGATAAACCCATCTTT. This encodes CACDTVGGIPLLGDTSSDKPIF.

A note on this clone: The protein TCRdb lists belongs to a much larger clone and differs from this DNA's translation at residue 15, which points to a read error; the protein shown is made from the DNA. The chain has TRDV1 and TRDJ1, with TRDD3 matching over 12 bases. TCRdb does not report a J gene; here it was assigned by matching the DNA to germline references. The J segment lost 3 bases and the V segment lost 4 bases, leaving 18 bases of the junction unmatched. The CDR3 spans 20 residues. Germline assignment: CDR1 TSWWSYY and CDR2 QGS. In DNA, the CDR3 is TGTGCTCTTGGGGCCCTCATATTCCCGGATTCTGGGGGATACGCCGATAAACTCATCTTT. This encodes CALGALIFPDSGGYADKLIF.

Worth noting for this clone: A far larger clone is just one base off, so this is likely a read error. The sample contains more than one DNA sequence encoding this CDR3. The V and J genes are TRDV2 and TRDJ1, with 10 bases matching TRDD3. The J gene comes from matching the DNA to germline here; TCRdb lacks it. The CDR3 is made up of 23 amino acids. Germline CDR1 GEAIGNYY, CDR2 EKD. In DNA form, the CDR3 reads TGCGCCTGTGACACGAACGCCAAGTCCTCCGCCGTACTGGGGGATTTCCACACCGATAAACTCATCTTT. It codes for CACDTNAKSSAVLGDFHTDKLIF.

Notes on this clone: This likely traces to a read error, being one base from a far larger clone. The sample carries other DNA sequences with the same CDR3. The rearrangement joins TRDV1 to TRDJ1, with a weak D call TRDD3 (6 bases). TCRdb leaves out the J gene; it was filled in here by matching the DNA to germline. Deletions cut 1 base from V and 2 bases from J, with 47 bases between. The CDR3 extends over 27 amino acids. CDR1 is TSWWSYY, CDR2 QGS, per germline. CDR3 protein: CALGEPVSYKLTHTIWWHTWGTDKLIF. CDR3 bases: TGTGCTCTTGGGGAACCCGTCTCCTATAAACTCACTCATACTATCTGGTGGCACACATGGGGGACCGATAAACTCATCTTT.

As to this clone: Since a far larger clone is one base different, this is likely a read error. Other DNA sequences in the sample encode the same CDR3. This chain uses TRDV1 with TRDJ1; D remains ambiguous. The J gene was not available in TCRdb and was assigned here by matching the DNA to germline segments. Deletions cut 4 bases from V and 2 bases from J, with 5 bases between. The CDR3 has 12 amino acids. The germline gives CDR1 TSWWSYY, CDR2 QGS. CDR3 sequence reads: CALGAYTDKLIF. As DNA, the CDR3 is TGTGCTCTTGGGGCTTATACCGATAAACTCATCTTT.

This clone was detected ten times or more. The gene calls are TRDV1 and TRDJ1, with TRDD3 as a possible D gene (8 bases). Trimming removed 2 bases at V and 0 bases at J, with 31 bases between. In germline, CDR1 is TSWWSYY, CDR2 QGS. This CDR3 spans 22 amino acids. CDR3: CALGEKGYSYLLGVPNTDKLIF. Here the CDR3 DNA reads TGTGCTCTTGGGGAAAAGGGCTATTCCTACCTACTGGGGGTTCCGAACACCGATAAACTCATCTTT.

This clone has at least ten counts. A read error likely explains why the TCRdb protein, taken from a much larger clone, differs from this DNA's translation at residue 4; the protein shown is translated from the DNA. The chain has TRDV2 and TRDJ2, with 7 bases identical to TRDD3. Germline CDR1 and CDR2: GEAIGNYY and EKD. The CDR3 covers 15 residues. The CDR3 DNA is TGTGCCTGTAACACCGTGGGGGATTTGACAGCACAACTCTTCTTT. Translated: CACNTVGDLTAQLFF.

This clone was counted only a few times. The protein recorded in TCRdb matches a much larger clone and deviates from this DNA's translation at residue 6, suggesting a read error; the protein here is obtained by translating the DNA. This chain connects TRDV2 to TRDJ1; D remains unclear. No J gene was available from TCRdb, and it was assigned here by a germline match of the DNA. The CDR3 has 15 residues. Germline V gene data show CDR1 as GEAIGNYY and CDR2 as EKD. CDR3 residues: CACVRIESYGLKLIF. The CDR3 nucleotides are TGTGCTTGTGTTCGCATAGAGTCGTACGGGCTTAAACTCATCTTT.